The next 23 T cell receptor beta chains were all read from a single sample in a study of OX40 agonist ivuxolimab in advanced cancers. The method was the immunoSEQ multiplex PCR assay. TCRdb took this table from immuneACCESS and kept in-frame rearrangements with V and J called. Such tables lack part of the clones; where checked against another copy, unresolved V genes explain under half of the gap, and the rest is unexplained. Here the sample has about 53,000 clones; 79% occur a single time. Roughly 1.1% of the sample is taken by the ten largest. This specimen consisted of CD4+ or CD8+ T cells sorted from blood, obtained in a trial of the OX40 agonist ivuxolimab. These receptors came from an adult with an advanced solid tumor such as melanoma, head and neck, liver or kidney cancer.

V and J are TRBV2 and TRBJ1-1; D is perhaps TRBD1 (5 bases). Germline V gene sequence: CDR1 SNHLY, CDR2 FYNNEI. Trimming shortened V by 2 bases and J by 3 bases, and 7 bases separated the two germline ends. CDR3 size: 13 residues. Here the CDR3 DNA reads TGTGCCAGCAGTGAATGGGGGTACACTGAAGCTTTCTTT. It is translated as CASSEWGYTEAFF.

This sequence joins TRBV19 and TRBJ1-5; no clear D gene. CDR1 is LNHDA and CDR2 is SQIVND in the germline V gene (reference sequence). The V end lost 3 bases, the J end lost 1 base, and 4 bases lay between the germline ends. The CDR3 extends over 13 amino acids. The CDR3 sequence is CASSMWSNQPQHF. The DNA for the CDR3 is TGTGCCAGTAGTATGTGGAGCAATCAGCCCCAGCATTTT.

This chain links TRBV7-6 with TRBJ2-1; possible D gene TRBD1, 6 bases. This CDR3 contains 17 residues. V was pared by 1 base and J by 0 bases, with 13 bases between. Germline assignment: CDR1 SGHVS and CDR2 FNYEAQ. The CDR3 loop reads CASSLGGLRTSYNEQFF. The DNA for the CDR3 is TGTGCCAGCAGCTTAGGGGGGCTGCGGACCTCCTACAATGAGCAGTTCTTC.

The chain carries TRBV10-3 and TRBJ2-7, with 8 positions matching TRBD1. The junction had 6 bases not matched to a gene; V was cut back by 6 bases and J by 2 bases. Germline V gives CDR1 ENHRY, CDR2 SYGVKD. CDR3 size: 14 residues. The CDR3 DNA is TGTGCCATCAGCAAAGACAGGGGAACCTACGAGCAGTACTTC. Protein product: CAISKDRGTYEQYF.

V and J are TRBV27 and TRBJ2-4; D is ambiguous. The V gene lost 0 bases and the J gene lost 4 bases, with 4 bases spanning the gap. CDR3 length: 13 amino acids. Germline assignment: CDR1 MNHEY and CDR2 SMNVEV (reference sequence). CDR3 sequence reads: CASSLSLKNIQYF. DNA for the CDR3: TGTGCCAGCAGTTTATCTCTGAAAAACATTCAGTACTTC.

The chain recombines TRBV5-1 with TRBJ1-1; 7 nucleotides line up with TRBD1. J lost 1 base, V lost 4 bases, and 7 bases had no gene match. Germline CDR1 reads SGHRS; CDR2 reads YFSETQ. The CDR3 covers 15 residues. CDR3 in DNA: TGCGCCAGCAGCCAGGCGGGACAGAGGAACACTGAAGCTTTCTTT. Translation gives CASSQAGQRNTEAFF.

The rearrangement uses TRBV30 and TRBJ2-5, with D unresolved. The CDR3 sequence is 12 residues long. The V gene's germline CDR1 is GTSNPN and CDR2 SVGIG (reference sequence). Trimming shortened V by 5 bases and J by 0 bases, and 7 bases separated the two germline ends. The CDR3 region is CAWQENQETQYF. The CDR3 region has the DNA TGTGCCTGGCAGGAGAACCAAGAGACCCAGTACTTC.

J is TRBJ2-7 and V is TRBV5-1; 7 bases agree with TRBD1. Trimming removed 2 bases from V and 3 bases from J; junction bases left unmatched: 2. The CDR3 length is 13 residues. Germline lookup yields CDR1 SGHRS and CDR2 YFSETQ. The DNA of the CDR3 is TGCGCCAGCAGCTTCACAGGGGACTACGAGCAGTACTTC. Residues: CASSFTGDYEQYF.

The CDR3 loop reads CAWSTGSTDTQYF. The DNA for the CDR3 is TGTGCCTGGTCTACAGGGAGCACAGATACGCAGTATTTT. This chain connects TRBV30 to TRBJ2-3; TRBD1 is a possible D gene (6 bases). The germline V gene has CDR1 GTSNPN and CDR2 SVGIG (reference sequence). Trimming took 5 bases from V and 0 from J, leaving 9 bases between them. The CDR3 is 13 amino acids.

The genes are TRBV28 and TRBJ1-5, with unresolved D. The germline CDR1 and CDR2 sequences are MDHEN and SYDVKM. V gave up 3 bases and J gave up 6 bases, with 15 bases separating them. This CDR3 spans 15 amino acids. CDR3 coding DNA: TGTGCCAGCAGTTTCTTCGGAGGCACCGGTCAGCCCCAGCATTTT. It is translated as CASSFFGGTGQPQHF. Full variable domain (missing parts from reference TRBV28 and TRBJ1-5): DVKVTQSSRYLVKRTGEKVFLECVQDMDHENMFWYRQDPGLGLRLIYFSYDVKMKEKGDIPEGYSVSREKKERFSLILESASTNQTSMYLCASSFFGGTGQPQHFGDGTRLSIL.

This chain uses TRBV30 with TRBJ2-3; possibly TRBD2 for D (6 bases). The ends were cut back, 6 bases at V and 0 bases at J, with 16 bases in the middle. In germline, CDR1 is GTSNPN, CDR2 SVGIG (reference sequence). CDR3 length: 15 residues. CDR3 loop: CACGIFGGSTDTQYF. Here the CDR3 DNA reads TGTGCCTGCGGCATATTCGGGGGTAGCACAGATACGCAGTATTTT.

The V gene is TRBV6-1, the J gene TRBJ2-6, with D uncertain. This CDR3 has 17 amino acids. V was pared by 0 bases and J by 0 bases, with 9 bases between. CDR1 is MNHNS, CDR2 SASEGT, per germline. The CDR3 sequence: CASSEALRRSGANVLTF. The CDR3 DNA reads TGTGCCAGCAGTGAAGCGCTCAGGCGCTCTGGGGCCAACGTCCTGACTTTC.

This chain uses TRBV11-2 with TRBJ2-5, with a weak D call TRBD2 (6 bases). The germline CDR1 and CDR2 sequences are SGHAT and FQNNGV. This CDR3 has 13 amino acids. Trimming removed 3 bases from V and 2 bases from J, with 7 bases in between. The CDR3 DNA is TGTGCCAGCAGCTTCGCGGGGCAAGAGACCCAGTACTTC. Its protein product is CASSFAGQETQYF. Looking up the rest from reference TRBV11-2 and TRBJ2-5 gives the full variable domain: EAGVAQSPRYKIIEKRQSVAFWCNPISGHATLYWYQQILGQGPKLLIQFQNNGVVDDSQLPKDRFSAERLKGVDSTLKIQPAKLEDSAVYLCASSFAGQETQYFGPGTRLLVL.

The rearrangement joins TRBV7-9 to TRBJ2-5; D assignment may be TRBD1 or TRBD2 (6 bases each). The CDR3 covers 15 residues. V was trimmed by 5 bases and J by 5 bases, leaving 18 bases between them. Germline V CDR1 and CDR2: SEHNR, FQNEAQ (reference sequence). The CDR3 sequence: CASSGRGGIGETQYF. CDR3 coding DNA: TGTGCCAGCAGCGGGCGAGGGGGGATCGGGGAGACCCAGTACTTC.

This sequence joins TRBV11-3 and TRBJ2-1; D is unresolved. CDR1 and CDR2 from the germline V gene are SGHNT and YENEEA. The CDR3 covers 15 residues. The V end lost 5 bases, the J end lost 2 bases, and 13 bases lay between the germline ends. The CDR3, as DNA: TGTGCCAGCAGCCCGTGGACCGAGCCCTACAATGAGCAGTTCTTC. This codes for CASSPWTEPYNEQFF.

The CDR3 is CASGLNVGSSGAYEQYF. The CDR3 bases are TGTGCTAGTGGCCTCAACGTAGGGAGTAGTGGGGCTTACGAGCAGTACTTC. The chain carries TRBV12-5 and TRBJ2-7; either TRBD1 or TRBD2 may fit D (5 bases each). V was shortened by 6 bases and J by 4 bases, with 25 bases between the two germline ends. The CDR3 length is 17 residues. The germline gives CDR1 LGHNT, CDR2 FRNRAP.

The chain links TRBV4-2 to TRBJ1-1; D possibly corresponds to TRBD1 (5 bases). V lost 5 bases, J lost 1 base, and 8 bases lay in between. Per germline, CDR1 LGHNA and CDR2 YNFKEQ. The CDR3 is 13 residues long. The CDR3 nucleotides are TGTGCCAGCAGCGTTACAGGGAACACTGAAGCTTTCTTT. Protein sequence: CASSVTGNTEAFF.

This rearrangement joins TRBV19 to TRBJ2-3, with 10 bases identical to TRBD2. V lost 4 bases to trimming and J lost 3 bases; unmatched junction nucleotides: 4. The germline V gene encodes CDR1 LNHDA and CDR2 SQIVND (reference sequence). This CDR3 contains 15 residues. This CDR3 is CASSTSGRVTDTQYF. DNA of the CDR3: TGTGCCAGTAGTACGAGCGGGAGGGTTACAGATACGCAGTATTTT.

This rearrangement joins TRBV30 to TRBJ2-3, with D tentatively TRBD1 or TRBD2 (6 bases each). V lost 1 base and J 2 bases, leaving 13 bases between the germline ends. CDR3 size: 15 residues. Germline assignment: CDR1 GTSNPN and CDR2 SVGIG (reference sequence). In DNA, the CDR3 is TGTGCCTGGAGTGGCGGGGACACGATCACAGATACGCAGTATTTT. Protein product: CAWSGGDTITDTQYF.

This rearrangement joins TRBV11-2 to TRBJ2-1; TRBD2 aligns across 11 bases. V dropped 5 bases and J dropped 7; count of bases not matched to a gene: 7. The germline V gene has CDR1 SGHAT and CDR2 FQNNGV. This CDR3 comprises 15 residues. The CDR3, as DNA: TGTGCCAGCAGCCTAACTAGCGGGGGTGAGAATGAGCAGTTCTTC. This sequence encodes CASSLTSGGENEQFF.

The gene calls are TRBV7-9 and TRBJ2-5, with 9 bases fitting TRBD2. The CDR3 is 12 residues long. The trim removed 7 bases at V and 5 bases at J, leaving 2 bases unmatched. Per the germline V gene, CDR1 is SEHNR and CDR2 is FQNEAQ (reference sequence). The CDR3 DNA is TGTGCCAGCAAGCGGGGGGATGAGACCCAGTACTTC. Translating gives CASKRGDETQYF.

The V gene is TRBV19, the J gene TRBJ2-3; 7 nucleotides align to TRBD2. The CDR3 has 15 amino acids. J gave up 6 bases and V 5 bases, and 11 bases lay outside the gene matches. Germline CDR1 is LNHDA and CDR2 is SQIVND (reference sequence). The CDR3 loop reads CASSEGGSGLDTQYF. In nucleotides, the CDR3 is TGTGCCAGTAGTGAGGGCGGGAGCGGACTTGATACGCAGTATTTT.

The chain recombines TRBV6-5 with TRBJ2-7; D call uncertain. The CDR3 is 15 amino acids. V was trimmed by 0 bases and J by 2 bases, leaving 11 bases between them. Germline V CDR1 and CDR2: MNHEY, SVGAGI. CDR3 residues: CASSYSNVGAYEQYF. The CDR3 DNA reads TGTGCCAGCAGTTACTCGAATGTCGGAGCCTACGAGCAGTACTTC.